This T cell receptor beta chain is from a study of cytomegalovirus exposure and HLA in healthy donors. Sequencing was performed with immunoSEQ multiplex PCR; in TCRdb, only in-frame clones are kept and a portion is missing. The sample has 150,000 to 200,000 clones, roughly 90% seen once. Study-level findings and limits: Most TCR sequences proved rare, with some public TCRs found in many donors. The authors confirmed in vitro that three CMV-associated chains were specific for CMV antigens.

CDR3 length: 16 residues. CDR1 and CDR2 (germline): LNHNV, YYDKDF (reference sequence). Trimming took off 0 bases at V and 4 bases at J, with 15 bases between the two ends. A word on this clone: Its antigen is undetermined.

J is TRBJ1-2 and V is TRBV15, with D possibly being TRBD1 (5 bases). The TCR comes from a man in his late teens or twenties in good health and CMV-seropositive. The sequenced material came from PBMCs. The CDR3 reads CATSREGREHAYGYTF. In DNA form, the CDR3 reads TGTGCCACCAGCAGAGAGGGACGGGAGCATGCCTATGGCTACACCTTC.